A selection of T cell receptor beta chains follows, all from one sample in a study of shared clonotypes between healthy human individuals. Assay: immunoSEQ multiplex PCR; the TCRdb copy retains only in-frame clones and omits some. The sample yields over a million clones, roughly 74% seen once. What was sequenced was memory CD4+ T cells from PBMCs. The source of these receptors is a man between 18 and 29 years old in good health. Some clones in this sample may be carry-over from other donors' samples. Both conserved end residues are part of each CDR3. The D gene is left open where the match is weak. Clone size is shown for a subset of rows, as once, few, many or a class of expanded clone.

abundance,v_gene,d_gene,len,j_gene,CDR3aa,CDR3nt
NA,TRBV29-1,NA,13,TRBJ1-1,CSVDRGVGTEAFF,TGCAGCGTTGATCGAGGGGTTGGCACTGAAGCTTTCTTT
NA,TRBV2,NA,18,TRBJ2-6,CASTPGQGTASGANVLTF,TGTGCCAGCACTCCTGGGCAGGGGACTGCTTCTGGGGCCAACGTCCTGACTTTC
NA,TRBV5-4,TRBD1,15,TRBJ1-1,CASSSQGNKNTEAFF,TGTGCCAGCAGCTCACAGGGGAATAAGAACACTGAAGCTTTCTTT
NA,TRBV4-3,TRBD1,15,TRBJ2-3,CASSQDRARTDTQYF,TGCGCCAGCAGCCAGGACAGGGCCCGCACAGATACGCAGTATTTT
NA,TRBV2,NA,16,TRBJ2-6,CASSPGRKTGANVLTF,TGTGCCAGCAGCCCGGGACGGAAGACAGGGGCCAACGTCCTGACTTTC
NA,TRBV6-5,TRBD1,15,TRBJ2-5,CASSYGGRGLETQYF,TGTGCCAGCAGTTACGGTGGCAGGGGGCTAGAGACCCAGTACTTC
NA,TRBV7-9,TRBD2,15,TRBJ2-1,CASSFKPSGSYEQFF,TGTGCCAGCAGCTTTAAGCCTAGCGGGAGCTATGAGCAGTTCTTC
NA,TRBV5-6,TRBD1,14,TRBJ2-7,CASSFGDSAYEQYF,TGTGCCAGCAGCTTCGGGGACAGCGCCTACGAGCAGTACTTC
NA,TRBV4-2,TRBD2,14,TRBJ2-5,CASSQREGQETQYF,TGTGCCAGCAGCCAACGGGAGGGCCAAGAGACCCAGTACTTC
NA,TRBV11-1,NA,14,TRBJ2-5,CASSSRELKETQYF,TGTGCCAGCAGCTCGAGGGAACTAAAGGAGACCCAGTACTTC
many,TRBV10-3,TRBD1,17,TRBJ1-3,CAISDPGTGSSGNTIYF,TGTGCCATCAGTGATCCCGGGACAGGGTCTTCTGGAAACACCATATATTTT
NA,TRBV5-6,NA,13,TRBJ2-7,CASSSGTPYEQYF,TGTGCCAGCAGCTCGGGGACTCCCTACGAGCAGTACTTC
NA,TRBV5-1,TRBD1,16,TRBJ2-3,CASSFQNRGPTDTQYF,TGCGCCAGCAGCTTCCAAAACAGGGGACCCACAGATACGCAGTATTTT
NA,TRBV19,NA,16,TRBJ1-1,CASPRWQGTQYTEAFF,TGTGCCAGCCCTCGTTGGCAGGGCACGCAGTACACTGAAGCTTTCTTT
NA,TRBV6-1,TRBD2,19,TRBJ2-7,CASSEPMGGPRDLTYEQYF,TGTGCCAGCAGTGAACCCATGGGAGGGCCTAGAGACCTCACCTACGAGCAGTACTTC
NA,TRBV15,NA,13,TRBJ2-2,CATSRDHAGELFF,TGTGCCACCAGCAGAGATCACGCCGGGGAGCTGTTTTTT
NA,TRBV4-1,TRBD1,19,TRBJ2-6,CASSQRPRDRGMGANVLTF,TGCGCCAGCAGCCAGAGACCACGGGACAGGGGTATGGGGGCCAACGTCCTGACTTTC
NA,TRBV2,NA,11,TRBJ1-1,CASSASAEAFF,TGTGCCAGCAGTGCTTCAGCCGAAGCTTTCTTT
NA,TRBV28,NA,13,TRBJ1-2,CASSELTDYGYTF,TGTGCCAGCAGTGAACTGACAGACTATGGCTACACCTTC
NA,TRBV4-3,TRBD2,17,TRBJ2-1,CASSPQVAGGPYNEQFF,TGCGCCAGCAGCCCTCAGGTAGCGGGAGGGCCCTACAATGAGCAGTTCTTC
NA,TRBV28,NA,11,TRBJ1-2,CASTLGDGYTF,TGTGCCAGCACCCTGGGAGATGGCTACACCTTC
NA,TRBV2,TRBD2,17,TRBJ2-1,CASSERGSGSSYNEQFF,TGTGCCAGCAGTGAACGGGGTAGCGGGAGCTCCTACAATGAGCAGTTCTTC
NA,TRBV27,NA,14,TRBJ2-2,CASSLRRGPGELFF,TGTGCCAGCAGTTTACGCCGGGGTCCGGGAGAGCTGTTTTTT
NA,TRBV30,TRBD2,14,TRBJ2-5,CAWRGTSGSETQYF,TGTGCCTGGAGGGGGACTAGCGGGAGTGAGACCCAGTACTTC
NA,TRBV28,NA,17,TRBJ2-7,CASTRNLGGALAYEQYF,TGTGCCAGCACCCGAAACCTGGGGGGGGCACTTGCCTACGAGCAGTACTTC
NA,TRBV28,NA,17,TRBJ2-3,CASCRNPWGTWGDTQYF,TGTGCCAGCTGCCGTAATCCATGGGGGACGTGGGGTGATACGCAGTATTTT
NA,TRBV7-9,TRBD1,13,TRBJ1-2,CASRKGQGDGYTF,TGTGCCAGCAGGAAGGGACAGGGGGATGGCTACACCTTC
NA,TRBV25-1,TRBD1,14,TRBJ2-7,CASRIRTGPYEQYF,TGTGCCAGCAGGATCCGGACAGGGCCGTACGAGCAGTACTTC
NA,TRBV9,NA,14,TRBJ2-5,CASSERARRVAQYF,TGTGCCAGCAGCGAGCGGGCTAGAAGAGTGGCCCAGTACTTC
NA,TRBV28,TRBD1,12,TRBJ1-2,CASSRGLLGYTF,TGTGCCAGCAGCAGGGGGTTGCTTGGCTACACCTTC
NA,TRBV5-1,NA,14,TRBJ2-7,CASSSQGTFNEQYF,TGCGCCAGCAGCTCACAGGGTACATTCAACGAGCAGTACTTC
NA,TRBV6-1,NA,13,TRBJ2-7,CASSRGGPYEQYF,TGTGCCAGCAGCCGAGGGGGTCCCTACGAGCAGTACTTC
NA,TRBV6-1,NA,12,TRBJ2-4,CASSGTVNIQYF,TGTGCCAGCAGCGGGACGGTAAACATTCAGTACTTC
few,TRBV2,TRBD1,14,TRBJ2-2,CASRQGAGTGELFF,TGTGCCAGCAGACAGGGGGCGGGCACCGGGGAGCTGTTTTTT
NA,TRBV6-5,TRBD2,16,TRBJ2-1,CASSYSPAGVYNEQFF,TGTGCCAGCAGTTACTCGCCAGCGGGGGTTTACAATGAGCAGTTCTTC
NA,TRBV29-1,NA,13,TRBJ2-5,CSVEDGVGETQYF,TGCAGCGTTGAAGATGGGGTGGGAGAGACCCAGTACTTC
few,TRBV4-2,TRBD1,15,TRBJ1-1,CASSQPDRMNTEAFF,TGTGCCAGCAGCCAGCCGGACAGGATGAACACTGAAGCTTTCTTT
NA,TRBV7-8,NA,16,TRBJ1-4,CASSTRSGATNEKLFF,TGTGCCAGCAGCACCCGATCAGGGGCAACTAATGAAAAACTGTTTTTT
NA,TRBV5-4,NA,17,TRBJ2-3,CASSTGTAATSTDTQYF,TGTGCCAGCAGCACGGGGACGGCGGCGACTAGCACAGATACGCAGTATTTT
NA,TRBV15,TRBD2,17,TRBJ2-2,CATSRGGTSGRAGELFF,TGTGCCACCAGCAGAGGAGGAACCAGCGGGAGAGCCGGGGAGCTGTTTTTT
NA,TRBV30,NA,15,TRBJ1-5,CAWSSSTGLHQPQHF,TGTGCCTGGAGTTCGTCAACGGGGCTTCATCAGCCCCAGCATTTT
NA,TRBV5-1,TRBD1,14,TRBJ2-3,CASSPTGGPDTQYF,TGCGCCAGCAGCCCGACAGGGGGACCAGATACGCAGTATTTT
NA,TRBV5-6,NA,16,TRBJ1-1,CASSSTQRFVNTEAFF,TGTGCCAGCAGTTCGACACAGAGATTCGTTAACACTGAAGCTTTCTTT
once,TRBV5-1,TRBD2,16,TRBJ2-5,CASSLGTSGRSETQYF,TGCGCCAGCAGCTTGGGGACTAGCGGGAGATCGGAGACCCAGTACTTC
once,TRBV7-8,NA,18,TRBJ1-5,CASSFSSTISGDNQPQHF,TGTGCCAGCAGCTTCTCGAGTACAATTTCGGGGGACAATCAGCCCCAGCATTTT
NA,TRBV27,NA,14,TRBJ2-1,CASSALGANNEQFF,TGTGCCAGCAGTGCCCTCGGAGCCAACAATGAGCAGTTCTTC
NA,TRBV6-1,NA,17,TRBJ2-2,CASSERKSGVGTGELFF,TGTGCCAGCAGCGAAAGAAAATCGGGAGTCGGGACCGGGGAGCTGTTTTTT